This T cell receptor (beta chain) derives from a study of T-cell memory formation after mild COVID-19. This clonotype was seen more than once but under ten times. TCR alpha and TCR beta cDNA libraries carrying sample barcodes and UMIs came from 5'RACE with constant-segment primers. TCRdb redid the calling of the 5' RACE reads with MiXCR, one entry per CDR3 protein. This sample has 200,000 to 300,000 distinct CDR3 sequences; over 9% occur once, and the top ten carry 22%. Source material: PBMCs or a T cell subset sorted from them (not recorded which). The origin of this receptor is a man between 18 and 35 years old who had mild COVID-19 (a few samples of this study predate the infection). Cell type and time point are not known.

CDR3 bases: TGTGCCAGCAGTATCGGGGGGGAATATGGCTACACCTTC. Its protein product is CASSIGGEYGYTF. V usage is TRBV28 and J usage is TRBJ1-2; D possibly corresponds to TRBD1 (5 bases). From germline, CDR1 is MDHEN and CDR2 SYDVKM. The CDR3 contains 13 residues. V was clipped by 5 bases and J by 5 bases, with 12 bases between them.